The 30 T cell receptor beta chains below come from one sample, sequenced in a study of radiotherapy plus CTLA-4 blockade in lung cancer. Using immunoSEQ multiplex PCR, the repertoire was profiled, and TCRdb retains in-frame clones only, with some absent. The sample comprises about 62,000 clones, 76% of which are singletons, and 2.9% rests with the top ten. Sequencing was performed on peripheral blood, taken from a patient treated with radiotherapy plus ipilimumab. Receptor source: a human donor with non-small cell lung cancer who had a complete response to radiotherapy plus ipilimumab.

The genes are TRBV29-1 and TRBJ1-6, with 8 bases that match TRBD1. Trimming at V came to 5 bases and at J to 5 bases, leaving 2 bases not matched to a gene. The CDR3 has 13 residues. In germline, CDR1 is SQVTM, CDR2 ANQGSEA. The chain's CDR3 is CSVRDRNNSPLHF. The CDR3 nucleotides read TGCAGCGTTCGGGACAGGAATAATTCACCCCTCCACTTT.

The V gene is TRBV14, the J gene TRBJ2-1; tentative D call: TRBD2 (5 bases). Germline CDR1 SGHDN, CDR2 FVKESK. CDR3 length: 16 residues. The germline V and J ends were trimmed by 2 bases and 4 bases, with 15 bases remaining between them. CDR3 bases: TGTGCCAGCAGCCAATCCCGGCGGGCGAGGTACAATGAGCAGTTCTTC. Translated, it gives CASSQSRRARYNEQFF.

The chain employs TRBV5-1 and TRBJ1-4; the D gene is possibly TRBD1 (6 bases). V lost 3 bases and J lost 7, with 16 bases in between. The CDR3 runs to 15 residues. Germline CDR1 is SGHRS and CDR2 is YFSETQ. CDR3 bases: TGCGCCAGCAGCTCAAGCAGGGGAGGGGGTGAAAAACTGTTTTTT. Translating it yields CASSSSRGGGEKLFF.

This sequence joins TRBV11-2 and TRBJ2-4, with D perhaps TRBD2 (5 bases). The CDR3 has 14 residues. V was shortened by 7 bases and J by 11 bases, with 21 bases between the two germline ends. The germline V gene has CDR1 SGHAT and CDR2 FQNNGV. This CDR3 reads CASNPSRTGEVQYF. In DNA, the CDR3 is TGTGCCAGCAACCCCTCCCGGACTGGAGAGGTTCAGTACTTC.

V gene TRBV7-9 combines with J gene TRBJ2-3; D is possibly TRBD1 (6 bases). The V and J ends lost 5 bases and 2 bases respectively, with 14 bases between them. This CDR3 is built from 15 residues. The germline CDR1 and CDR2 sequences are SEHNR and FQNEAQ (reference sequence). The CDR3 reads CASSLGQMLTDTQYF. The CDR3 DNA follows: TGTGCCAGCAGCCTTGGACAGATGCTCACAGATACGCAGTATTTT.

This chain links TRBV6-1 with TRBJ2-2; TRBD2 matches 8 bases. CDR1 is MNHNS and CDR2 is SASEGT in the germline V gene. V was pared by 6 bases and J by 3 bases, with 3 bases of the junction left unmatched. The CDR3 is 14 amino acids. The CDR3 coding sequence is TGTGCCAGCAGCAGCGGGAGATACACCGGGGAGCTGTTTTTT. It specifies CASSSGRYTGELFF.

The chain recombines TRBV11-2 with TRBJ2-3; D gene ambiguous. With 1 base removed from V and 5 bases from J, the gap between germline ends came to 10 bases. CDR3 length: 14 residues. CDR1 is SGHAT, CDR2 FQNNGV, per germline. The CDR3 DNA reads as TGTGCCAGCAGCTTAGTCGGTTTCCAAGATACGCAGTATTTT. As protein: CASSLVGFQDTQYF.

This clone occurred a few times. The V gene is TRBV28, the J gene TRBJ2-5, with D perhaps matching TRBD1 (5 bases). Trimming took off 5 bases at V and 1 base at J, with 14 bases between the two ends. The CDR3 runs 15 residues. Germline assignment: CDR1 MDHEN and CDR2 SYDVKM. Here the CDR3 DNA reads TGTGCCAGCAGTCCCTGGGCTCAGGGCCAAGAGACCCAGTACTTC. Its protein product is CASSPWAQGQETQYF.

This sequence joins TRBV5-1 and TRBJ2-1, with 8 bases that match TRBD2. Unmatched junction bases numbered 8, after V lost 0 bases and J lost 6 bases. The germline V gene encodes CDR1 SGHRS and CDR2 YFSETQ. CDR3 length equals 16 residues. CDR3 amino acids: CASSLVFAGGSNEQFF. CDR3 bases: TGCGCCAGCAGCTTGGTCTTCGCGGGGGGATCCAATGAGCAGTTCTTC.

As DNA, the CDR3 is TGTGCCAGCAGCTTATTTACTAGCCCCAGCACCGGGGAGCTGTTTTTT. Residues: CASSLFTSPSTGELFF. The chain links TRBV7-9 to TRBJ2-2; D perhaps matches TRBD2 (6 bases). Germline V gene sequence: CDR1 SEHNR, CDR2 FQNEAQ (reference sequence). V was clipped by 2 bases and J by 4 bases, with 14 bases between them. This CDR3 region has 16 residues.

The table lists this clone with a count of one. This chain joins TRBV5-4 and TRBJ2-5; 10 bases line up with TRBD2. Germline V gene sequence: CDR1 SGHNT, CDR2 YYREEE (reference sequence). V gave up 4 bases and J gave up 0 bases; unmatched junction bases: 3. CDR3 length equals 15 residues. DNA for the CDR3: TGTGCCAGCAGCCCAAGCGGGAGGGACCAAGAGACCCAGTACTTC. It encodes CASSPSGRDQETQYF.

This chain joins TRBV9 and TRBJ1-4; TRBD1 matches 7 bases. The CDR3 has 15 amino acids. V lost 2 bases and J lost 8; bases outside the gene matches: 9. CDR1 is SGDLS and CDR2 is YYNGEE in the germline V gene. For the CDR3, the DNA is TGTGCCAGCAGCGTGCATCACGAACAGGGGGAAAAACTGTTTTTT. The encoded protein is CASSVHHEQGEKLFF.

The chain employs TRBV18 and TRBJ2-5; a possible D gene is TRBD2 (6 bases). Matching the DNA end better, TRBJ2-7 makes the J call doubtful. The CDR3 spans 16 residues. Germline values: CDR1 KGHSH, CDR2 LQKENI. CDR3 coding DNA: TGTGCCAGCTCACCACCGGGCGGGACGGGAGACTACGAGCAGTACTTC. Amino acids: CASSPPGGTGDYEQYF.

This chain connects TRBV15 to TRBJ2-5, with 9 nucleotides matching TRBD2. CDR3 size: 15 residues. The germline V gene has CDR1 LNHNV and CDR2 YYDKDF (reference sequence). J was trimmed by 5 bases and V by 3 bases; bases with no gene match: 7. CDR3 sequence reads: CATSSTGLASETQYF. CDR3 bases: TGTGCCACCAGCAGTACGGGACTAGCTAGCGAGACCCAGTACTTC. Full variable domain (remainder filled in from reference TRBV15 and TRBJ2-5): DAMVIQNPRYQVTQFGKPVTLSCSQTLNHNVMYWYQQKSSQAPKLLFHYYDKDFNNEADTPDNFQSRRPNTSFCFLDIRSPGLGDTAMYLCATSSTGLASETQYFGPGTRLLVL.

This chain uses TRBV6-5 with TRBJ1-4; D might be TRBD1 (5 bases). The CDR3 length is 11 residues. V was trimmed by 8 bases and J by 11 bases, leaving 12 bases between them. Per germline, CDR1 MNHEY and CDR2 SVGAGI. CDR3 loop: CASGMTVKLFF. CDR3 coding DNA: TGTGCCAGCGGGATGACAGTTAAACTGTTTTTT.

The rearrangement uses TRBV28 and TRBJ1-2; D is uncertain. V shed 3 bases and J shed 1 base, with 6 bases lying between them. This CDR3 has 13 amino acids. The germline V gene has CDR1 MDHEN and CDR2 SYDVKM. This CDR3 is CASSFQINYGYTF. The CDR3 coding sequence is TGTGCCAGCAGTTTTCAGATTAACTATGGCTACACCTTC.

The chain joins TRBV5-1 to TRBJ1-1; D uncertain. The CDR3 consists of 14 residues. The V gene's germline CDR1 is SGHRS and CDR2 YFSETQ. Trimming removed 4 bases from V and 0 bases from J, with 10 bases in between. CDR3 protein: CASSQQSLNTEAFF. The DNA of the CDR3 is TGCGCCAGCAGCCAACAGTCTCTGAACACTGAAGCTTTCTTT.

The CDR3 sequence is CASSPLAWTSANEQFF. The CDR3 region has the DNA TGTGCCAGCAGTCCTCTCGCCTGGACAAGCGCCAATGAGCAGTTCTTC. The chain joins TRBV27 to TRBJ2-1, with D perhaps TRBD1 (5 bases). Germline V CDR1 and CDR2: MNHEY, SMNVEV (reference sequence). V shed 5 bases and J shed 6 bases, with 20 bases lying between them. The CDR3 has 16 residues.

The V gene is TRBV5-1, the J gene TRBJ2-7, with 10 bases identical to TRBD1. With V trimmed by 5 bases and J by 5 bases, 10 bases remained unmatched. Looked up from germline, CDR1 is SGHRS and CDR2 is YFSETQ. This CDR3 spans 15 amino acids. The CDR3 region has the DNA TGCGCCAGCAGTACGGGACAGGGGCGTGTCCACGAGCAGTACTTC. Translated, it gives CASSTGQGRVHEQYF.

The sample holds one count of this clone. The chain carries TRBV9 and TRBJ2-1, with 8 nucleotides matching TRBD2. J gave up 0 bases and V 5 bases, and 7 bases lay outside the gene matches. The germline gives CDR1 SGDLS, CDR2 YYNGEE. The CDR3 sequence is 16 residues long. For the CDR3, the DNA is TGTGCCAGCAGTCATAGCGGGACCCGCTCCTACAATGAGCAGTTCTTC. Translation gives CASSHSGTRSYNEQFF.

The chain joins TRBV6-5 to TRBJ2-7; the match to TRBD1 covers 9 bases. J was trimmed by 6 bases and V by 6 bases; bases with no gene match: 9. This CDR3 has 14 residues. The germline V gene has CDR1 MNHEY and CDR2 SVGAGI. In DNA form, the CDR3 reads TGTGCCAGCAGAGCGGACAGGGGTATGGTCGAGCAGTACTTC. Amino acids: CASRADRGMVEQYF.

The chain recombines TRBV5-6 with TRBJ1-4, with 8 bases that match TRBD1. V lost 3 bases and J lost 5; bases outside the gene matches: 9. The CDR3 loop spans 16 amino acids. Per the germline V gene, CDR1 is SGHDT and CDR2 is YYEEEE. CDR3: CASSSRDRRINEKLFF. DNA of the CDR3: TGTGCCAGCAGCTCCCGGGACAGGAGGATAAATGAAAAACTGTTTTTT.

This clone has just one count. The genes are TRBV28 and TRBJ1-2, with a tentative D call TRBD1 (6 bases). The germline V gene encodes CDR1 MDHEN and CDR2 SYDVKM. The V end lost 5 bases, the J end lost 4 bases, and 14 bases lay between the germline ends. CDR3 length: 14 amino acids. CDR3 region: CASSLVQGTYGYTF. The CDR3 DNA is TGTGCCAGCAGTCTAGTACAGGGTACCTATGGCTACACCTTC.

V and J are TRBV6-1 and TRBJ2-7, with a tentative D call TRBD2 (6 bases). V was cut by 2 bases and J by 1 base, with 12 bases left in between. CDR3 length: 15 residues. Germline CDR1 and CDR2: MNHNS and SASEGT. Written as DNA, the CDR3 is TGTGCCAGCAGTGAATTGCGGGGTACTTCCTACGAGCAGTACTTC. Encoded protein: CASSELRGTSYEQYF.

V usage is TRBV6-5 and J usage is TRBJ1-3; 8 bases line up with TRBD1. V dropped 6 bases and J dropped 8; count of bases not matched to a gene: 9. This CDR3 spans 14 amino acids. Germline V gives CDR1 MNHEY, CDR2 SVGAGI. The DNA for the CDR3 is TGTGCCAGCAGCGCTTTGGACAGGGCGGACACCATATATTTT. Translating it yields CASSALDRADTIYF.

This chain uses TRBV2 with TRBJ2-5; TRBD1 is a possible D gene (6 bases). TRBJ2-7 matches the DNA end more closely, so the J call is doubtful. The CDR3 covers 14 residues. Per germline, CDR1 SNHLY and CDR2 FYNNEI. The CDR3: CASMLRTDTYEQYF. The CDR3 DNA sequence: TGTGCCAGCATGTTAAGGACAGACACCTACGAGCAGTACTTC.

J is TRBJ2-3 and V is TRBV5-1; TRBD2 matches 9 bases. The germline V gene encodes CDR1 SGHRS and CDR2 YFSETQ. The V segment lost 0 bases and the J segment 0 bases; nucleotides outside the gene matches: 8. This CDR3 region has 18 residues. CDR3 coding DNA: TGCGCCAGCAGCTTGGCCGGCGGGGGGGCTAAGAGCACAGATACGCAGTATTTT. Its protein is CASSLAGGGAKSTDTQYF.

This clone was detected a few times. The chain employs TRBV5-1 and TRBJ2-3; D gene ambiguous. The germline CDR1 and CDR2 sequences are SGHRS and YFSETQ. V lost 2 bases, J lost 0 bases, and 10 bases lay in between. The CDR3 consists of 15 residues. DNA of the CDR3: TGCGCCAGCAGCTTTGAGGTCGGGAGCACAGATACGCAGTATTTT. As protein: CASSFEVGSTDTQYF.

This chain links TRBV7-8 with TRBJ1-5; TRBD1 matches 10 bases. The CDR3 extends over 15 amino acids. CDR1 and CDR2 (germline): SGHVS, FQNEAQ. V dropped 5 bases and J dropped 4; count of bases not matched to a gene: 5. The CDR3 DNA follows: TGTGCCAGCAGCCCGTGGACAGGGGGAAATCAGCCCCAGCATTTT. Amino acids: CASSPWTGGNQPQHF.

This clone was seen only a few times. J is TRBJ1-1 and V is TRBV7-9; a possible D gene is TRBD1 (6 bases). Trimming pared 5 bases from V and 3 bases from J, leaving 19 bases between. The CDR3 is made up of 16 amino acids. CDR1 is SEHNR, CDR2 FQNEAQ, per germline (reference sequence). In nucleotides, the CDR3 is TGTGCCAGCAGCCCAATAACAGGGCCTGCGGACACTGAAGCTTTCTTT. Amino acid sequence: CASSPITGPADTEAFF.